The 21 T cell receptor beta chains presented below share a single source sample, sequenced in a study of blood T cells in healthy people across ages. It was with a sample-barcoded 5' primer and a J-beta primer mix that a second PCR of roughly 7 to 12 cycles was run. TCRdb used MiXCR to reprocess the 5' RACE reads, holding one entry per CDR3 protein. Among about 700,000 distinct CDR3 sequences, about 32% were seen once, and the ten largest hold about 16%. Material for sequencing was blood. These receptors were obtained from a woman aged 80 or over in good health.

The chain employs TRBV30 and TRBJ2-3; D is unclear. CDR1 and CDR2 (germline): GTSNPN, SVGIG (reference sequence). This CDR3 comprises 11 residues. V shed 0 bases and J shed 4 bases, with 2 bases lying between them. The CDR3 protein is CAWSVPDTQYF. The CDR3 DNA is TGTGCCTGGAGTGTTCCAGATACGCAGTATTTT.

The chain joins TRBV12-3 or TRBV12-4 to TRBJ2-3, with no clear D. Trimming left V 3 bases short and J 13 bases short, with 20 bases between. The CDR3 is made up of 14 amino acids. The CDR3 spells CASSLRVRTDVEYF. The CDR3 DNA follows: TGTGCCAGCAGTTTGAGAGTGAGAACAGATGTGGAGTATTTT.

On this clonotype: A read error may be the cause here, since a much bigger clone is one base away. V gene TRBV7-9 combines with J gene TRBJ2-1, with 8 nucleotides matching TRBD1. Germline CDR1 is SEHNR and CDR2 is FQNEAQ (reference sequence). CDR3 size: 15 residues. J was trimmed by 8 bases and V by 6 bases; bases with no gene match: 12. The CDR3 sequence is CASSRGRGRIYEQFF. The CDR3 nucleotides read TGTGCCAGCAGTCGTGGCAGGGGGCGAATTTATGAGCAGTTCTTC.

This clonotype was observed many times. The V and J genes are TRBV4-1 and TRBJ2-7; D not resolved. The V end lost 1 base, the J end lost 3 bases, and 7 bases lay between the germline ends. This CDR3 spans 13 amino acids. Germline CDR1 MGHRA, CDR2 YSYEKL. The CDR3 DNA reads as TGCGCCAGCAGCCAAGGAGTTCTCTACGAGCAGTACTTC. Translated: CASSQGVLYEQYF.

The chain combines TRBV30 with TRBJ2-1; TRBD2 matches at 10 bases. Trimming at V came to 1 base and at J to 2 bases, leaving 5 bases not matched to a gene. The CDR3 contains 16 residues. The germline CDR1 and CDR2 sequences are GTSNPN and SVGIG (reference sequence). CDR3 sequence: CAWSGASGGPYNEQFF. The CDR3 nucleotides read TGTGCCTGGAGTGGGGCTAGCGGGGGACCCTACAATGAGCAGTTCTTC.

This clonotype has ten or more counts. The chain couples TRBV6-2 or TRBV6-3 to TRBJ2-7; 10 nucleotides line up with TRBD1. The germline CDR1 and CDR2 sequences are MNHEY and SVGEGT. With V trimmed by 6 bases and J by 3 bases, 8 bases remained unmatched. CDR3 length: 15 residues. The CDR3 sequence is CASRPPGQGIYEQYF. CDR3 coding DNA: TGTGCCAGCAGACCGCCGGGACAGGGGATCTACGAGCAGTACTTC.

With respect to this clonotype: At one end, the junction sequence differs from germline, possibly due to a read error. The V and J genes are TRBV6-5 and TRBJ1-5; 8 bases agree with TRBD1. The CDR3 has 15 amino acids. The germline V gene encodes CDR1 MNHEY and CDR2 SVGAGI. The CDR3 nucleotides are TGTGTCAGCAGTTCGGGACAGGCTAACAATCAGCCCCAGCATTTT. Protein sequence: CVSSSGQANNQPQHF.

V gene TRBV28 combines with J gene TRBJ1-2; no clear D gene. CDR1 and CDR2 (germline): MDHEN, SYDVKM. V was shortened by 8 bases and J by 2 bases, with 12 bases between the two germline ends. The CDR3 contains 13 residues. CDR3 nucleotide sequence: TGTGCCAGCGTAGATGGGCAAAACTATGGCTACACCTTC. Residues: CASVDGQNYGYTF.

The gene calls are TRBV30 and TRBJ2-5; tentatively, D is TRBD1 (5 bases). V was shortened by 1 base and J by 5 bases, with 5 bases between the two germline ends. The CDR3 is made up of 11 amino acids. The germline V gene has CDR1 GTSNPN and CDR2 SVGIG (reference sequence). The CDR3 region has the DNA TGTGCCTGGAGTGACAGGGAGACCCAGTACTTC. It codes for CAWSDRETQYF.

This clonotype was counted at least ten times. The V gene is TRBV5-1, the J gene TRBJ1-4, with D hard to call. The germline gives CDR1 SGHRS, CDR2 YFSETQ. This CDR3 contains 14 residues. Trimming took off 4 bases at V and 0 bases at J, with 7 bases between the two ends. The CDR3 loop reads CASSLYPTNEKLFF. The DNA for the CDR3 is TGCGCCAGCAGCCTGTATCCAACTAATGAAAAACTGTTTTTT.

The count of this clonotype is one. This rearrangement joins TRBV20-1 to TRBJ2-7, with D possibly called TRBD1 or TRBD2 (6 bases each). This CDR3 region has 12 residues. Germline V gives CDR1 DFQATT, CDR2 SNEGSKA (reference sequence). V gave up 6 bases and J gave up 7 bases, with 16 bases separating them. This chain's CDR3 is CSARRGYDEQYF. DNA of the CDR3: TGCAGTGCGCGGAGGGGGTACGATGAGCAGTACTTC.

The rearrangement joins TRBV15 to TRBJ1-3; tentative D call: TRBD1 (5 bases). The germline V gene encodes CDR1 LNHNV and CDR2 YYDKDF (reference sequence). V lost 7 bases to trimming and J lost 4 bases, with 11 bases between them. The CDR3 sequence is 13 residues long. The CDR3 region is CATTRGDGNTIYF. CDR3 bases: TGTGCCACCACCCGGGGGGACGGAAACACCATATATTTT.

The J gene is TRBJ1-5, the V gene TRBV3-1; TRBD1 matches at 7 bases. With V trimmed by 4 bases and J by 7 bases, 10 bases remained unmatched. The CDR3 covers 15 residues. Germline lookup yields CDR1 LGHDT and CDR2 YNNKEL (reference sequence). The CDR3 is CASSLNPGGGQPQHF. As DNA, the CDR3 is TGTGCCAGCAGCCTAAATCCAGGGGGTGGCCAGCCCCAGCATTTT.

This clonotype was detected ten times or more. The gene calls are TRBV20-1 and TRBJ1-5; D gene ambiguous. CDR1 is DFQATT, CDR2 SNEGSKA, per germline (reference sequence). The CDR3 has 13 amino acids. Trimming cost V 0 bases and J 7 bases, with 10 bases left between them. CDR3 sequence (DNA): TGCAGTGCTAGAGATACCGGAGGCCAGCCCCAGCATTTT. This codes for CSARDTGGQPQHF.

This clonotype has more than one count but fewer than ten. The rearrangement uses TRBV20-1 and TRBJ2-4, with 16 bases fitting TRBD2. Unmatched junction bases numbered 4, after V lost 3 bases and J lost 5 bases. Germline assignment: CDR1 DFQATT and CDR2 SNEGSKA (reference sequence). The length of the CDR3 is 16 residues. The CDR3: CSASAGTSGRENIQYF. Here the CDR3 DNA reads TGCAGTGCTAGCGCCGGGACTAGCGGGAGGGAAAACATTCAGTACTTC.

This clonotype was observed at least ten times. The gene calls are TRBV9 and TRBJ2-3; 10 nucleotides match TRBD2. The J segment lost 8 bases and the V segment lost 6 bases, leaving 9 bases of the junction unmatched. Looked up from germline, CDR1 is SGDLS and CDR2 is YYNGEE. The CDR3 is made up of 14 amino acids. CDR3 sequence: CASKASGGVGTQYF. The CDR3 DNA reads as TGTGCCAGCAAGGCGAGCGGGGGGGTCGGTACGCAGTATTTT. Complete variable domain (other parts from reference TRBV9 and TRBJ2-3): DSGVTQTPKHLITATGQRVTLRCSPRSGDLSVYWYQQSLDQGLQFLIQYYNGEERAKGNILERFSAQQFPDLHSELNLSSLELGDSALYFCASKASGGVGTQYFGPGTRLTVL.

This chain links TRBV5-4 with TRBJ2-1; unclear D gene. The CDR3 totals 14 residues. Trimming pared 4 bases from V and 0 bases from J, leaving 8 bases between. Per germline, CDR1 SGHNT and CDR2 YYREEE (reference sequence). CDR3 DNA sequence: TGTGCCAGCAGCACGACCAGCTCCTACAATGAGCAGTTCTTC. Amino acids: CASSTTSSYNEQFF.

Concerning this clonotype itself: This may arise from a read error, as a much more abundant clone is one base away. Since no conserved phenylalanine or tryptophan closes the CDR3, a read error is the likely cause. J is TRBJ2-5 and V is TRBV6-1; no firm D call. The germline V and J ends were trimmed by 7 bases and 7 bases, with 16 bases remaining between them. The CDR3 spans 13 residues. Germline V lookup: CDR1 MNHNS, CDR2 SASEGT. In DNA, the CDR3 is TGTGCCAGCAAGAGAGTAAGAGATGGGACCCAGTACGTC. Translated: CASKRVRDGTQYV.

This clonotype showed up many times. The chain combines TRBV6-1 with TRBJ2-3; unclear D gene. Germline V CDR1 and CDR2: MNHNS, SASEGT. CDR3 size: 14 residues. Trimming shortened V by 7 bases and J by 1 base, and 12 bases separated the two germline ends. The CDR3 region is CASNLVGGTDTQYF. The CDR3 DNA follows: TGTGCCAGCAATCTAGTCGGCGGCACAGATACGCAGTATTTT.

The chain employs TRBV20-1 and TRBJ2-7; D unclear. V shed 1 base and J shed 3 bases, with 7 bases lying between them. The germline V gene has CDR1 DFQATT and CDR2 SNEGSKA (reference sequence). The CDR3 is 12 amino acids. CDR3 region: CSARGRSYEQYF. For the CDR3, the DNA is TGCAGTGCTAGAGGCCGTAGCTACGAGCAGTACTTC.

This sequence joins TRBV7-8 and TRBJ2-3, with TRBD1 matching 10 bases. The CDR3 consists of 18 residues. V lost 0 bases and J lost 0; bases outside the gene matches: 6. Germline CDR1 is SGHVS and CDR2 is FQNEAQ. The CDR3 nucleotides read TGTGCCAGCAGCTTAGCGGGACAGGGGTTTGCTAGCACAGATACGCAGTATTTT. Its translation: CASSLAGQGFASTDTQYF.